The present TCR beta chain was sequenced within a study of blood T cell repertoires in COVID-19. Study summary: Sites in the United States, Italy and Spain provided acute and convalescent COVID-19 samples. Nucleic acid was either cDNA or gDNA, and it came from T cells, B-cell-depleted T cells, or PBMCs.

Original processing methods: Reference gene primer amplification in the assay estimated nucleated cell counts. Data came from immunoSEQ multiplex PCR; TCRdb stores just in-frame clones and leaves some out. V and J calls and clone size are those listed in that table; D and trimming were worked out from the DNA. The sample has 250,000 to 350,000 clones; about nine tenths are singletons. The CDR3 is made up of 16 amino acids. V shed 2 bases and J 4 bases; nucleotides not matched to a gene: 5. The germline V gene has CDR1 SGHNT and CDR2 YYREEE (reference sequence). The V gene is TRBV5-4, the J gene TRBJ2-5; 13 bases map to TRBD2. Sequencing was performed on peripheral blood. The sequence was obtained from a woman in her thirties or forties who had recovered from COVID-19. DNA for the CDR3: TGTGCCAGCAGCTTCGGACTAGCGGGAGTAGGAGAGACCCAGTACTTC. Protein sequence: CASSFGLAGVGETQYF.